Listed below are T cell receptor beta chains from one sample, sequenced in a study of cytomegalovirus exposure and HLA in healthy donors. The method was immunoSEQ multiplex PCR; TCRdb's version includes in-frame clones alone and lacks a portion of them. The repertoire holds about 95,000 clones, about 80% seen once, with 9.5% to 13% in the top ten. The material sequenced was PBMCs. These receptors were collected from a young man in good health and CMV-seropositive. CDR3s include the opening cysteine and the closing phenylalanine or tryptophan. A D gene is named only where the DNA matches it firmly. Rows give clone size only sometimes, using once, few, many, or a class for an expanded clone.

d_gene | j_gene | abundance | v_gene | CDR3aa | CDR3nt
- | TRBJ2-3 | - | TRBV5-6 | CASSPAPVSYEVMDTQYF | TGTGCCAGCAGCCCTGCCCCCGTATCGTATGAGGTGATGGATACGCAGTATTTT
TRBD2 | TRBJ2-7 | - | TRBV4-2 | CASSVGGGRASYEQYF | TGTGCCAGCAGTGTTGGGGGGGGAAGGGCCTCCTACGAGCAGTACTTC
- | TRBJ1-1 | - | TRBV5-4 | CASRRKDNLNTEAFF | TGTGCCAGCAGACGCAAGGACAACTTGAACACTGAAGCTTTCTTT
- | TRBJ2-5 | few | TRBV5-1 | CASRGGGGTQETQYF | TGCGCCAGCAGAGGGGGGGGCGGTACTCAAGAGACCCAGTACTTC
- | TRBJ2-7 | - | TRBV30 | CAWSRSGLYEQYF | TGTGCCTGGAGTAGGTCAGGACTGTACGAGCAGTACTTC
- | TRBJ2-7 | many | TRBV5-1 | CASSLTGLPYEQYF | TGCGCCAGCAGCTTAACAGGGTTACCCTACGAGCAGTACTTC
- | TRBJ1-1 | few | TRBV7-9 | CASSLSGGITEAFF | TGTGCCAGCAGCTTATCGGGTGGAATCACTGAAGCTTTCTTT
TRBD1 | TRBJ1-1 | - | TRBV18 | CASSPKTGWDTEAFF | TGTGCCAGCTCACCGAAGACAGGGTGGGATACTGAAGCTTTCTTT
- | TRBJ1-2 | - | TRBV5-1 | CASSPSPEYGYTF | TGCGCCAGCAGCCCCTCCCCAGAATATGGCTACACCTTC
TRBD1 | TRBJ1-2 | - | TRBV5-4 | CASRRGQVEQGYTF | TGTGCCAGCAGGCGGGGACAGGTGGAACAAGGCTACACCTTC
- | TRBJ2-1 | - | TRBV9 | CASSVVGGYNEQFF | TGTGCCAGCAGCGTAGTTGGAGGCTACAATGAGCAGTTCTTC
- | TRBJ1-1 | once | TRBV5-8 | CASRPGPFVPAFF | TGTGCCAGCAGACCAGGCCCCTTCGTCCCGGCTTTCTTT
TRBD1 | TRBJ2-7 | few | TRBV13 | CASSAGGQASVEQYF | TGTGCCAGCAGCGCCGGCGGACAGGCTTCCGTCGAGCAGTACTTC
- | TRBJ1-2 | - | TRBV5-4 | CASSIEGGSGYTF | TGTGCCAGCTCCATTGAAGGAGGTTCTGGCTACACCTTC
TRBD2 | TRBJ2-2 | - | TRBV6-5 | CASSYSGGGTGELFF | TGTGCCAGCAGTTACTCAGGCGGGGGGACCGGGGAGCTGTTTTTT
TRBD1 | TRBJ2-1 | - | TRBV15 | CATSRAETGGKNEQFF | TGTGCCACCAGCAGAGCGGAGACAGGGGGCAAAAATGAGCAGTTCTTC
- | TRBJ2-5 | - | TRBV5-1 | CASSPHREEQETQYF | TGCGCCAGCAGCCCGCACCGGGAAGAACAAGAGACCCAGTACTTC
- | TRBJ1-1 | - | TRBV6-6 | CASFDSMNTEAFF | TGTGCCAGCTTCGATTCTATGAACACTGAAGCTTTCTTT
TRBD1 | TRBJ1-2 | - | TRBV2 | CASNRDRESGYTF | TGTGCCAGCAACCGTGACAGGGAGAGTGGCTACACCTTC
TRBD2 | TRBJ2-5 | - | TRBV27 | CASSFQWLAGRETQYF | TGTGCCAGCAGTTTTCAATGGTTAGCGGGGAGAGAGACCCAGTACTTC
TRBD2 | TRBJ2-2 | - | TRBV5-4 | CASSNSGGADTGELFF | TGTGCCAGCAGCAATAGCGGGGGGGCTGACACCGGGGAGCTGTTTTTT
- | TRBJ2-1 | - | TRBV5-8 | CASQQGAEQFF | TGTGCCAGCCAACAGGGCGCTGAGCAGTTCTTC
- | TRBJ2-7 | - | TRBV7-2 | CASSHTSSPYEQYF | TGTGCCAGCAGTCATACATCTAGCCCCTACGAGCAGTACTTC
- | TRBJ1-1 | - | TRBV28 | CASSLEIKNTEAFF | TGTGCCAGCAGTTTAGAGATTAAGAACACTGAAGCTTTCTTT
TRBD1 | TRBJ1-5 | - | TRBV28 | CASISGVDRGYAQHF | TGTGCCAGCATCTCAGGGGTGGACAGGGGTTATGCCCAGCATTTT
TRBD2 | TRBJ2-1 | - | TRBV19 | CASSIGGSGEQFF | TGTGCCAGTAGTATAGGAGGTAGCGGGGAGCAGTTCTTC
- | TRBJ1-2 | - | TRBV7-9 | CASSQGVTQNYGYTF | TGTGCCAGCAGCCAAGGGGTGACACAAAACTATGGCTACACCTTC
- | TRBJ1-2 | - | TRBV21-1 | CASSKGGARTGTSLYGYTF | TGTGCCAGCAGCAAAGGGGGTGCTCGGACAGGTACATCCCTCTATGGCTACACCTTC
TRBD1 | TRBJ1-4 | - | TRBV6-6 | CASSRRDRGPNEKLFF | TGTGCCAGCAGCCGTAGGGACAGGGGTCCTAATGAAAAACTGTTTTTT
TRBD1 | TRBJ1-1 | - | TRBV5-4 | CASSLVRQGRRHLDTEAFF | TGTGCCAGCAGCTTGGTTCGACAGGGGCGTCGTCACTTGGACACTGAAGCTTTCTTT
- | TRBJ1-2 | - | TRBV6-1 | CATPPGEAPYGYTF | TGTGCCACCCCCCCCGGGGAGGCCCCCTATGGCTACACCTTC
TRBD1 | TRBJ2-5 | - | TRBV4-1 | CASSQETGGLETQYF | TGCGCCAGCAGCCAAGAGACAGGGGGTTTAGAGACCCAGTACTTC
- | TRBJ1-3 | - | TRBV9 | CASSVTGTSTGNTIYF | TGTGCCAGCAGCGTAACCGGGACATCGACTGGAAACACCATATATTTT
TRBD2 | TRBJ2-2 | once | TRBV28 | CASEGWVGSGELSNTGELFF | TGTGCCAGTGAGGGTTGGGTTGGGAGCGGGGAGCTTTCGAACACCGGGGAGCTGTTTTTT
TRBD2 | TRBJ2-7 | - | TRBV7-9 | CASSLAQTSGSYEQYF | TGTGCCAGCAGCTTAGCCCAGACTAGCGGCTCCTACGAGCAGTACTTC
- | TRBJ1-2 | - | TRBV28 | CASVQGSSNYGYTF | TGTGCCAGTGTCCAGGGGTCCAGTAACTATGGCTACACCTTC
- | TRBJ2-7 | - | TRBV7-8 | CASSLSSRVNEQYF | TGTGCCAGCAGCTTAAGTAGCAGGGTCAACGAGCAGTACTTC
- | TRBJ2-2 | - | TRBV6-4 | CASRPISGTGELFF | TGTGCCAGCAGGCCTATCTCAGGCACCGGGGAGCTGTTTTTT
- | TRBJ2-4 | - | TRBV18 | CASSRRSIDDIQYF | TGTGCCAGCTCCCGGCGGTCTATTGATGACATTCAGTACTTC
TRBD2 | TRBJ2-7 | - | TRBV28 | CASSQRGGRYEQYF | TGTGCCAGCAGCCAGCGGGGGGGCCGCTACGAGCAGTACTTC
TRBD1 | TRBJ1-1 | few | TRBV10-2 | CASSPTGGGQFGFF | TGCGCCAGCAGTCCCACAGGGGGCGGCCAGTTTGGTTTCTTT
TRBD2 | TRBJ2-7 | - | TRBV7-3 | CASSLTGTKEQYF | TGTGCCAGCAGCCTAACCGGGACTAAAGAGCAGTACTTC
- | TRBJ1-5 | - | TRBV4-1 | CASSQVISNQPQHF | TGCGCCAGCAGCCAAGTAATTAGCAATCAGCCCCAGCATTTT
TRBD2 | TRBJ2-1 | - | TRBV7-9 | CASSGGGLAASSYNEQFF | TGTGCCAGCAGCGGGGGGGGACTAGCTGCTAGCTCCTACAATGAGCAGTTCTTC
- | TRBJ2-7 | - | TRBV7-9 | CASSKIDAGVRTYEQYF | TGTGCCAGCAGCAAAATTGACGCAGGGGTAAGGACCTACGAGCAGTACTTC
- | TRBJ2-7 | - | TRBV28 | CASRRGSSYEQYF | TGTGCCAGCAGGCGGGGAAGCTCCTACGAGCAGTACTTC
TRBD1 | TRBJ1-1 | - | TRBV5-5 | CASSSTRQGGWNTEAFF | TGTGCCAGCAGCTCGACCAGACAGGGAGGCTGGAACACTGAAGCTTTCTTT
TRBD2 | TRBJ2-7 | once | TRBV14 | CASSHMGLAGYEQYF | TGTGCCAGCAGCCATATGGGACTAGCGGGTTACGAGCAGTACTTC